The rows below give T cell receptor beta chains drawn from one sample of a study of cytomegalovirus exposure and HLA in healthy donors. Clones were read by immunoSEQ multiplex PCR, and TCRdb kept only the in-frame ones, dropping some. Of about 31,000 clones in the sample, approximately 87% were seen once. The sequenced material came from PBMCs. The source of these receptors is a boy aged 5-17 years in good health and CMV-seronegative. Each CDR3 is given with its conserved first and last residue. The D gene is left open where the match is weak. Clone size, where shown, is once, few, many, or a class for clones that have expanded.

j_call | v_call | clone_size | d_call | cdr3_aa | cdr3_nt
TRBJ2-7 | TRBV10-3 | once | NA | CAISESMTGTYEQYF | TGTGCCATCAGTGAGTCGATGACAGGAACCTACGAGCAGTACTTC
TRBJ1-1 | TRBV6-1 | NA | TRBD1 | CASSIQGASEAFF | TGTGCCAGCAGTATACAGGGGGCCTCTGAAGCTTTCTTT
TRBJ1-5 | TRBV28 | NA | NA | CASTPQGNQPQHF | TGTGCCAGCACACCGCAGGGGAATCAGCCCCAGCATTTT
TRBJ1-5 | TRBV2 | NA | NA | CASSEQGSQPQHF | TGTGCCAGCAGTGAACAGGGAAGTCAGCCCCAGCATTTT
TRBJ2-1 | TRBV4-3 | NA | TRBD2 | CASSQELLAGGTSEQFF | TGCGCCAGCAGCCAAGAACTTCTAGCGGGGGGGACAAGTGAGCAGTTCTTC
TRBJ1-2 | TRBV5-1 | once | NA | CASSLEQSYGYTF | TGCGCCAGCAGCTTGGAACAGAGCTATGGCTACACCTTC
TRBJ2-7 | TRBV19 | NA | NA | CASSYRETGEQYF | TGTGCCAGTAGCTACAGGGAAACGGGTGAGCAGTACTTC
TRBJ2-5 | TRBV12-5 | once | TRBD2 | CASGGRLAEETQYF | TGTGCTAGTGGTGGCCGACTAGCGGAAGAGACCCAGTACTTC
TRBJ2-7 | TRBV5-1 | NA | TRBD2 | CASSLVGSGGADEQYF | TGCGCCAGCAGCTTGGTTGGGAGCGGGGGGGCCGACGAGCAGTACTTC
TRBJ1-2 | TRBV5-4 | NA | NA | CASSLRGGGGYNYGYTF | TGTGCCAGCAGCTTGAGGGGGGGAGGGGGTTATAACTATGGCTACACCTTC
TRBJ2-5 | TRBV7-9 | NA | NA | CASSLGWAGLLTQYF | TGTGCCAGCAGCTTAGGGTGGGCAGGACTACTAACCCAGTACTTC
TRBJ2-7 | TRBV28 | NA | TRBD2 | CASSLAMGLAGDYEQYF | TGTGCCAGCAGTTTAGCTATGGGACTAGCGGGGGACTACGAGCAGTACTTC
TRBJ1-5 | TRBV5-5 | NA | NA | CASSWRADYSNQPQHF | TGTGCCAGCAGCTGGAGGGCAGACTATAGCAATCAGCCCCAGCATTTT
TRBJ2-3 | TRBV4-2 | NA | TRBD2 | CASSQDGGESDTQYF | TGTGCCAGCAGCCAAGATGGGGGGGAGTCAGATACGCAGTATTTT
TRBJ2-1 | TRBV28 | NA | NA | CASSRREQFF | TGTGCCAGCAGTCGGAGGGAGCAGTTCTTC
TRBJ1-6 | TRBV7-8 | few | TRBD1 | CASSLESGGASYNSPLHF | TGTGCCAGCAGCTTAGAGTCAGGGGGCGCGTCCTATAATTCACCCCTCCACTTT
TRBJ2-1 | TRBV4-1 | NA | NA | CASSQDPDRSYNEQFF | TGCGCCAGCAGCCAAGACCCGGACAGATCCTACAATGAGCAGTTCTTC
TRBJ2-2 | TRBV6-7 | NA | NA | CASSYSAHANTGELFF | TGTGCCAGCAGTTACTCGGCACACGCGAACACCGGGGAGCTGTTTTTT
TRBJ1-2 | TRBV27 | NA | NA | CASSRKGYKDGYTF | TGTGCCAGCAGTCGCAAGGGGTATAAGGATGGCTACACCTTC
TRBJ2-3 | TRBV5-1 | NA | TRBD1 | CASSLVGQGFTDTQYF | TGCGCCAGCAGCTTGGTTGGACAGGGGTTCACAGATACGCAGTATTTT
TRBJ2-3 | TRBV5-1 | NA | TRBD2 | CASSLQRGGNTDTQYF | TGCGCCAGCAGCTTACAGCGGGGGGGGAACACAGATACGCAGTATTTT
TRBJ2-5 | TRBV5-1 | NA | TRBD1 | CASSSGTGLKETQYF | TGCGCCAGCAGCTCTGGGACAGGGCTAAAAGAGACCCAGTACTTC
TRBJ1-2 | TRBV10-1 | few | TRBD1 | CASSGHGTGANYGYTF | TGCGCCAGCAGTGGTCACGGGACAGGGGCCAACTATGGCTACACCTTC
TRBJ2-7 | TRBV29-1 | NA | NA | CSGKKGSSYEQYF | TGCAGCGGAAAGAAGGGGTCCTCCTACGAGCAGTACTTC
TRBJ1-3 | TRBV7-3 | few | NA | CASSFLKGCEGNTIYF | TGTGCCAGCAGCTTTCTTAAGGGGTGTGAGGGAAACACCATATATTTT
TRBJ2-3 | TRBV5-5 | NA | TRBD2 | CASSSLAGGPHTQYF | TGTGCCAGCAGCTCTTTAGCGGGGGGGCCACATACGCAGTATTTT
TRBJ2-7 | TRBV10-3 | NA | TRBD2 | CAISGDAGTSGGSTYEQYF | TGTGCCATCAGTGGCGACGCTGGGACTAGCGGGGGTTCCACCTACGAGCAGTACTTC
TRBJ2-7 | TRBV7-6 | NA | NA | CASSHSPGRPYEQYF | TGTGCCAGCAGCCACAGTCCGGGGAGGCCTTACGAGCAGTACTTC
TRBJ1-3 | TRBV7-9 | NA | NA | CANKRGLGNTIYF | TGTGCCAACAAGAGGGGGTTGGGAAACACCATATATTTT
TRBJ1-3 | TRBV19 | NA | NA | CASSNLTGRSGNTIYF | TGTGCCAGTAGTAACTTGACAGGCCGCTCTGGAAACACCATATATTTT
TRBJ1-5 | TRBV10-1 | few | NA | CASSEKGGNQPQHF | TGCGCCAGCAGTGAGAAAGGGGGCAATCAGCCCCAGCATTTT
TRBJ2-3 | TRBV29-1 | once | NA | CSVVSSTDTQYF | TGCAGCGTTGTTAGCAGCACAGATACGCAGTATTTT
TRBJ2-7 | TRBV15 | NA | TRBD1 | CATSRDRTGNRQYF | TGTGCCACCAGCAGAGATCGGACAGGGAATCGGCAGTACTTC
TRBJ2-3 | TRBV5-4 | NA | TRBD2 | CASSNLHGLARHTDTQYF | TGTGCCAGCAGCAACCTACACGGACTAGCGAGGCACACAGATACGCAGTATTTT
TRBJ2-5 | TRBV27 | NA | NA | CASSQLGEWETQYF | TGTGCCAGCAGTCAGCTCGGGGAATGGGAGACCCAGTACTTC
TRBJ2-3 | TRBV13 | NA | NA | CASSQRSTDTQYF | TGTGCCAGCAGCCAGCGGAGCACAGATACGCAGTATTTT
TRBJ1-1 | TRBV10-1 | NA | NA | CASSERVNTEAFF | TGCGCCAGCAGTGAACGGGTGAACACTGAAGCTTTCTTT
TRBJ1-2 | TRBV13 | NA | TRBD1 | CASSFPGTGGYGYTF | TGTGCCAGCAGCTTTCCCGGGACAGGGGGCTATGGCTACACCTTC
TRBJ2-2 | TRBV4-3 | few | TRBD2 | CASRDYYTGELFF | TGCGCCAGTAGGGACTACTACACCGGGGAGCTGTTTTTT
TRBJ2-7 | TRBV18 | NA | TRBD2 | CASSSSGTSGAYEQYF | TGTGCCAGCTCATCCTCCGGGACTAGCGGGGCCTACGAGCAGTACTTC
TRBJ1-2 | TRBV27 | NA | NA | CASPGERGYTF | TGTGCCAGCCCCGGGGAGAGAGGCTACACCTTC
TRBJ2-7 | TRBV4-1 | NA | NA | CASSQEHREYYEQYF | TGCGCCAGCAGCCAAGAACACAGGGAATACTACGAGCAGTACTTC
TRBJ2-1 | TRBV19 | NA | NA | CASSDGGNAYNEQFF | TGTGCCAGTTCTGATGGGGGGAACGCCTACAATGAGCAGTTCTTC
TRBJ2-3 | TRBV25-1 | NA | NA | CASSEFFRGATDTQYF | TGTGCCAGCAGTGAATTTTTCCGGGGGGCCACAGATACGCAGTATTTT
TRBJ1-4 | TRBV29-1 | NA | NA | CSVGWLEEKLFF | TGCAGCGTTGGCTGGCTAGAAGAAAAACTGTTTTTT
TRBJ2-7 | TRBV2 | NA | TRBD1 | CASIPRDRIHEQYF | TGTGCCAGCATCCCCCGGGACAGGATCCACGAGCAGTACTTC
TRBJ1-5 | TRBV28 | NA | TRBD1 | CASTLTGVQGDQPQHF | TGTGCCAGCACCCTAACGGGGGTACAGGGGGATCAGCCCCAGCATTTT
TRBJ2-3 | TRBV27 | NA | NA | CASSPLGGGLADTQYF | TGTGCCAGCAGTCCCCTAGGGGGGGGCCTTGCAGATACGCAGTATTTT
TRBJ2-7 | TRBV6-1 | NA | TRBD1 | CASAGQAASYEQYF | TGTGCCAGCGCTGGACAGGCCGCCTCCTACGAGCAGTACTTC
TRBJ2-7 | TRBV12-5 | NA | TRBD2 | CASGFGQRGIIYEQYF | TGTGCTAGTGGTTTCGGTCAGCGGGGGATTATCTACGAGCAGTACTTC
TRBJ2-1 | TRBV5-4 | NA | TRBD2 | CASSLGSGVREQFF | TGTGCCAGCAGCTTGGGTAGCGGGGTTAGAGAGCAGTTCTTC
TRBJ1-5 | TRBV7-9 | once | NA | CASSYGQRGQPQHF | TGTGCCAGCAGCTACGGACAGAGGGGTCAGCCCCAGCATTTT
TRBJ1-2 | TRBV4-1 | NA | NA | CASSQVAGSANYGYTF | TGCGCCAGCAGCCAAGTCGCGGGATCAGCTAACTATGGCTACACCTTC